This T cell receptor (beta chain) was captured in a study of OX40 agonist ivuxolimab in advanced cancers. Study context: Ivuxolimab doses were 0.01, 0.1, 0.3, 1.5, 3 or 10 mg/kg every 2 weeks. A history of anti-PD-1, anti-PD-L1 or anti-CTLA-4 therapy was acceptable, and 40% to 45% had some. Findings and caveats of the study: Partial responders at 0.1-3.0 mg/kg had among the lowest clonal expansion. CD4+ and CD8+ blood T cells expanded clonally by week 6 at 0.1 to 3.0 mg/kg.

Sequencing used immunoSEQ multiplex PCR; TCRdb keeps in-frame clones, though not all of them. The table lists fewer than 40,000 clones, approximately 80% of them singletons. A word on this clone: Its antigen is not identified.

Germline V gene sequence: CDR1 SQVTM, CDR2 ANQGSEA. V shed 5 bases and J 2 bases; nucleotides not matched to a gene: 8. The length of the CDR3 is 16 residues. This chain uses TRBV29-1 with TRBJ2-1; 11 bases map to TRBD2. This clonotype was obtained from an adult with an advanced solid tumor such as melanoma, head and neck, liver or kidney cancer. The specimen comprised CD4+ or CD8+ T cells sorted from blood, sampled in a trial of the OX40 agonist ivuxolimab. The CDR3 sequence: CSVPRASGGTYNEQFF. CDR3 nucleotide sequence: TGCAGCGTTCCTCGAGCTAGCGGGGGGACCTACAATGAGCAGTTCTTC.